These T cell receptor beta chains were read from a single sample in a study of cytomegalovirus exposure and HLA in healthy donors. The method was immunoSEQ multiplex PCR; TCRdb's version includes in-frame clones alone and lacks a portion of them. The sample records approximately 75,000 clones, roughly 75% being singletons. The sample consisted of PBMCs. Receptor source: a male donor in good health and CMV-seronegative. Each CDR3 is given with its conserved first and last residue. D genes are given only for firm matches. Size tells how often a clone was seen (once, few, many) or the class of an expanded clone, and some rows leave it out.

d_call j_call clone_size v_call cdr3_nt cdr3_aa
TRBD2 TRBJ2-3 . TRBV27 TGTGCCAGCAGTTTCGGCGGGGGATCAGATACGCAGTATTTT CASSFGGGSDTQYF
. TRBJ2-2 once TRBV28 TGTGCCAGTCACGGACAGGGCCGGCGGGAGTTCAGGGAGCTGTTTTTT CASHGQGRREFRELFF
TRBD1 TRBJ2-7 once TRBV6-6 TGTGCCAGTACCGGGACAGCATCTTCCTACGAGCAGTACTTC CASTGTASSYEQYF
. TRBJ1-2 . TRBV4-2 TGTGCCAGCAGCCAAGGGGGGCAGGATAAGATCTATGGCTACACCTTC CASSQGGQDKIYGYTF
TRBD2 TRBJ2-3 . TRBV5-1 TGCGCCAGCAGCTTGGTTCGGGGGGGAAGCACAGATACGCAGTATTTT CASSLVRGGSTDTQYF
TRBD1 TRBJ2-7 . TRBV5-6 TGTGCCAGCAGCGGGGGGACAGGGCTCAGCTCCTACGAGCAGTACTTC CASSGGTGLSSYEQYF
. TRBJ1-1 . TRBV4-1 TGCGCCAGTCGCCCAGTCCTGAACACTGAAGCTTTCTTT CASRPVLNTEAFF
. TRBJ1-2 once TRBV28 TGTGCCTCCCAGGCCAGGTCTAACTATGGCTACACCTTC CASQARSNYGYTF
. TRBJ2-7 . TRBV2 TGTGCCAGCAGTGAAGCCCCCGGGGATCTCTACGAGCAGTACTTC CASSEAPGDLYEQYF
TRBD1 TRBJ1-1 . TRBV25-1 TGTGCCAGCAGTGGACAGGGGATTTGGACTGAAGCTTTCTTT CASSGQGIWTEAFF
TRBD1 TRBJ2-7 . TRBV7-8 TGTGCCAGCAGCTACACAGGGGTTGGCTCCTACGAGCAGTACTTC CASSYTGVGSYEQYF